A single TCR beta chain is shown here with its context. This entry comes from a study of blood T cell repertoires in COVID-19. Overall study: T cells, B-cell-depleted T cells, or PBMCs supplied cDNA or gDNA.

Membership in each cohort depended on participant-reported clinical history. Per the original data handling: Amplification of reference gene primers was used by the study to estimate nucleated cell counts. The repertoire was sequenced with immunoSEQ multiplex PCR; TCRdb's copy has only in-frame clones and lacks some. The D gene and trimming were derived from the DNA, and the V and J assignments and clone size from that table. The table records 200,000 to 250,000 clones, almost 85% of them present only once. The V gene lost 4 bases and the J gene lost 5 bases, with 13 bases spanning the gap. Germline CDR1 is SGDLS and CDR2 is YYNGEE. The CDR3 runs to 13 residues.

Source material: PBMCs or T cells enriched from blood (not recorded which). This chain connects TRBV9 to TRBJ2-7; D uncertain. The origin of this receptor is a man in his forties who had recovered from COVID-19. This CDR3 is CASSPESPDEQYF. CDR3 DNA sequence: TGTGCCAGCAGCCCCGAGAGTCCGGACGAGCAGTACTTC.